A single sample is the source of the 10 T cell receptor beta chains below, sequenced in a study of identical twins. TCRdb recomputed calls from the 5' RACE reads with MiXCR, one row per CDR3 protein. The sample has about 470,000 distinct CDR3 sequences; roughly 24% are singletons. This sample was also put to use in a study of T cells expressing NK-cell markers.

The source material was CD4+ T cells sorted from blood. The receptor source for this set is a young woman in good health.

This clonotype was picked up a small number of times. The chain recombines TRBV5-4 with TRBJ2-3; D is undetermined. In germline, CDR1 is SGHNT, CDR2 YYREEE (reference sequence). This CDR3 spans 15 amino acids. The germline V and J ends were trimmed by 4 bases and 1 base, with 13 bases remaining between them. In nucleotides, the CDR3 is TGTGCCAGCAGCACGTCTACCCTGGGCACAGATACGCAGTATTTT. This codes for CASSTSTLGTDTQYF. Based on the CDR3 plus reference TRBV5-4 and TRBJ2-3, the full variable domain is ETGVTQSPTHLIKTRGQQVTLRCSSQSGHNTVSWYQQALGQGPQFIFQYYREEENGRGNFPPRFSGLQFPNYSSELNVNALELDDSALYLCASSTSTLGTDTQYFGPGTRLTVL.

This clonotype was observed at least ten times. This chain connects TRBV6-1 to TRBJ1-6; TRBD1 agrees at 9 bases. From germline, CDR1 is MNHNS and CDR2 SASEGT. V lost 7 bases to trimming and J lost 8 bases; unmatched junction nucleotides: 9. This CDR3 has 15 amino acids. CDR3 in DNA: TGTGCCAGCAAGGGAACAGGGGGCAGGGATTCACCCCTCCACTTT. This gives the protein CASKGTGGRDSPLHF.

The chain uses TRBV4-1 and TRBJ2-3; 7 bases are shared with TRBD1. The ends lost 0 bases at V and 4 bases at J; junction bases unmatched: 22. The CDR3 runs 21 residues. Germline V gene sequence: CDR1 MGHRA, CDR2 YSYEKL. The CDR3: CASSQDSHRGWGTSVPDTQYF. DNA for the CDR3: TGCGCCAGCAGCCAAGATTCGCACAGGGGATGGGGCACATCCGTGCCAGATACGCAGTATTTT.

This clonotype was picked up a small number of times. The chain couples TRBV12-3 or TRBV12-4 to TRBJ2-7, with D perhaps TRBD1 or TRBD2 (5 bases each). The CDR3 length is 16 residues. The V gene lost 6 bases and the J gene lost 3 bases, with 21 bases spanning the gap. The CDR3, as DNA: TGTGCCAGCAGCCCCAACCGGGACCAGCCCCACTACGAGCAGTACTTC. Its translation is CASSPNRDQPHYEQYF.

This clonotype was picked up a small number of times. The chain joins TRBV7-2 to TRBJ2-5; no clear D. CDR1 and CDR2 from the germline V gene are SGHTA and FQGNSA. CDR3 length equals 14 residues. V gave up 5 bases and J gave up 1 base, with 11 bases separating them. This CDR3 reads CASSPARTQETQYF. CDR3 nucleotide sequence: TGTGCCAGCAGCCCAGCTCGCACCCAAGAGACCCAGTACTTC.

The chain is built from TRBV5-1 and TRBJ2-1; 13 bases fit TRBD2. CDR1 and CDR2 (germline): SGHRS, YFSETQ. There are 16 residues in the CDR3. Losses at the gene ends were 3 bases for V and 5 bases for J; bases not matched to a gene: 5. This chain's CDR3 is CASSSGTSGTNNEQFF. The DNA for the CDR3 is TGCGCCAGCAGCTCGGGGACTAGCGGGACGAACAATGAGCAGTTCTTC.

This clonotype was detected only a few times. J is TRBJ2-5 and V is TRBV12-3 or TRBV12-4; D is possibly TRBD2 (5 bases). The CDR3 is made up of 13 amino acids. Trimming took off 6 bases at V and 7 bases at J, with 15 bases between the two ends. The CDR3 coding sequence is TGTGCCAGCAGAGGACTGACCGTTAGGACCCAGTACTTC. Encoded protein: CASRGLTVRTQYF.

This chain links TRBV6-1 with TRBJ2-7; 9 positions agree with TRBD1. This CDR3 is 17 amino acids long. V trimming: 5 bases; J trimming: 6 bases; junction bases outside the gene matches: 17. Germline values: CDR1 MNHNS, CDR2 SASEGT. The CDR3 here is CASSHTLGGQGRVEQYF. The CDR3 bases are TGTGCCAGCAGTCATACCCTCGGGGGACAGGGACGGGTCGAGCAGTACTTC.

The chain combines TRBV6-1 with TRBJ2-1; 11 nucleotides match TRBD2. The CDR3 runs 14 residues. Germline CDR1 and CDR2: MNHNS and SASEGT. V lost 5 bases, J lost 8 bases, and 5 bases stayed unmatched. The CDR3 region is CASSKTSGMYEQFF. Here the CDR3 DNA reads TGTGCCAGCAGTAAGACTAGCGGGATGTATGAGCAGTTCTTC.

The gene calls are TRBV18 and TRBJ1-3; D remains unclear. V dropped 2 bases and J dropped 0 bases, with 8 bases sitting between them. The CDR3 is made up of 15 amino acids. The germline V gene has CDR1 KGHSH and CDR2 LQKENI. The CDR3 sequence is CASSPAGASGNTIYF. CDR3 nucleotide sequence: TGTGCCAGCTCACCAGCGGGTGCCTCTGGAAACACCATATATTTT.